Listed here are 19 T cell receptor beta chains from one sample, sequenced in a study of siplizumab effects on memory and regulatory T cells. The assay was immunoSEQ multiplex PCR, and TCRdb's table has in-frame clones only and misses some. Altogether some 100,000 clones are present, around 94% being singletons, with the ten largest covering roughly 1.3%. What was sequenced was non-Treg CD4+ T cells sorted from blood. Receptors originate from a human donor in good health.

The chain joins TRBV19 to TRBJ1-1, with 9 bases identical to TRBD1. V gave up 6 bases and J gave up 7 bases; unmatched junction bases: 12. The CDR3 is 15 amino acids. CDR1 is LNHDA and CDR2 is SQIVND in the germline V gene (reference sequence). Written as DNA, the CDR3 is TGTGCCAGTAGACTGGACAGGGGTGTCCGCATTGAAGCTTTCTTT. It yields the protein CASRLDRGVRIEAFF. Looking up the rest from reference TRBV19 and TRBJ1-1 gives the full variable domain: DGGITQSPKYLFRKEGQNVTLSCEQNLNHDAMYWYRQDPGQGLRLIYYSQIVNDFQKGDIAEGYSVSREKKESFPLTVTSAQKNPTAFYLCASRLDRGVRIEAFFGQGTRLTVV.

The chain uses TRBV5-6 and TRBJ1-5; a possible D gene is TRBD1 (5 bases). The CDR3 is made up of 16 amino acids. Germline V lookup: CDR1 SGHDT, CDR2 YYEEEE. The ends were cut back, 1 base at V and 4 bases at J, with 15 bases in the middle. As DNA, the CDR3 is TGTGCCAGCAGCTTGTTTACGGGGCATCAGAATCAGCCCCAGCATTTT. The encoded protein is CASSLFTGHQNQPQHF.

The V and J genes are TRBV28 and TRBJ1-5; a possible D gene is TRBD1 (5 bases). Per the germline V gene, CDR1 is MDHEN and CDR2 is SYDVKM. Deletions cut 0 bases from V and 1 base from J, with 10 bases between. The CDR3 loop spans 16 amino acids. The CDR3 here is CASSLWGRGSNQPQHF. CDR3 nucleotides: TGTGCCAGCAGTTTATGGGGGCGTGGGAGCAATCAGCCCCAGCATTTT.

The gene calls are TRBV30 and TRBJ2-2; D might be TRBD2 (6 bases). This CDR3 is built from 13 residues. Trimming cost V 8 bases and J 6 bases, with 16 bases left between them. Germline loops: CDR1 GTSNPN, CDR2 SVGIG (reference sequence). The CDR3 is CAGMTSMAGELFF. The CDR3 coding sequence is TGTGCCGGAATGACTAGTATGGCCGGGGAGCTGTTTTTT.

V gene TRBV2 combines with J gene TRBJ2-7; D not certain. The V end lost 6 bases, the J end lost 4 bases, and 10 bases lay between the germline ends. This CDR3 contains 12 residues. In germline, CDR1 is SNHLY, CDR2 FYNNEI. As DNA, the CDR3 is TGTGCCAGCAGGGACGTGGATTACGAGCAGTACTTC. Protein: CASRDVDYEQYF. The complete variable domain, with remaining parts taken from reference TRBV2 and TRBJ2-7, reads EPEVTQTPSHQVTQMGQEVILRCVPISNHLYFYWYRQILGQKVEFLVSFYNNEISEKSEIFDDQFSVERPDGSNFTLKIRSTKLEDSAMYFCASRDVDYEQYFGPGTRLTVT.

This clone was seen a single time. The V call is TRBV28, the J call TRBJ2-5; the D is unclear. CDR1 is MDHEN, CDR2 SYDVKM, per germline. Trimming shortened V by 6 bases and J by 7 bases, and 15 bases separated the two germline ends. The CDR3 has 13 residues. The CDR3 nucleotides read TGTGCCAGCAGGCGAACGATGTTGGGGACCCAGTACTTC. Encoded protein: CASRRTMLGTQYF. Drawing the rest from reference TRBV28 and TRBJ2-5, the complete variable domain is DVKVTQSSRYLVKRTGEKVFLECVQDMDHENMFWYRQDPGLGLRLIYFSYDVKMKEKGDIPEGYSVSREKKERFSLILESASTNQTSMYLCASRRTMLGTQYFGPGTRLLVL.

The genes are TRBV28 and TRBJ1-1, with TRBD1 as a possible D gene (5 bases). From germline, CDR1 is MDHEN and CDR2 SYDVKM. The V and J ends lost 1 base and 1 base respectively, with 16 bases between them. CDR3 length equals 17 residues. The CDR3: CASSLSPRAGRNTEAFF. CDR3 bases: TGTGCCAGCAGTTTATCCCCTCGTGCAGGGCGGAACACTGAAGCTTTCTTT.

The table lists this clone with a count of one. The rearrangement joins TRBV5-1 to TRBJ2-3; 9 bases line up with TRBD1. From germline, CDR1 is SGHRS and CDR2 YFSETQ. V lost 2 bases and J lost 5; bases outside the gene matches: 9. The CDR3 loop spans 16 amino acids. The CDR3 bases are TGCGCCAGCAGCTTTCAAGGACAGGGGAGAGGAGATACGCAGTATTTT. It yields the protein CASSFQGQGRGDTQYF. Looking up the rest from reference TRBV5-1 and TRBJ2-3 gives the full variable domain: KAGVTQTPRYLIKTRGQQVTLSCSPISGHRSVSWYQQTPGQGLQFLFEYFSETQRNKGNFPGRFSGRQFSNSRSEMNVSTLELGDSALYLCASSFQGQGRGDTQYFGPGTRLTVL.

This clone was detected once. The CDR3 DNA reads TGTGCCAGCAGCCCCTCTGGAAACACCATATATTTT. Translation: CASSPSGNTIYF. V gene TRBV7-2 combines with J gene TRBJ1-3, with D hard to call. The CDR3 length is 12 residues. The V gene lost 5 bases and the J gene lost 0 bases, with 2 bases spanning the gap. In germline, CDR1 is SGHTA, CDR2 FQGNSA.

The rearrangement uses TRBV7-2 and TRBJ1-1; D is unresolved. Germline CDR1 SGHTA, CDR2 FQGNSA. Trimming left V 2 bases short and J 1 base short, with 11 bases between. This CDR3 has 15 amino acids. Here the CDR3 reads CASSLFAIANTEAFF. The CDR3 region has the DNA TGTGCCAGCAGCTTATTTGCCATTGCGAACACTGAAGCTTTCTTT. Looking up the rest from reference TRBV7-2 and TRBJ1-1 gives the full variable domain: GAGVSQSPSNKVTEKGKDVELRCDPISGHTALYWYRQSLGQGLEFLIYFQGNSAPDKSGLPSDRFSAERTGGSVSTLTIQRTQQEDSAVYLCASSLFAIANTEAFFGQGTRLTVV.

The V gene is TRBV5-1, the J gene TRBJ2-7, with 7 bases fitting TRBD2. Germline CDR1 and CDR2: SGHRS and YFSETQ. The CDR3 has 15 amino acids. The V and J ends lost 1 base and 2 bases, in that order; junction bases with no gene match: 6. CDR3 protein: CASSLQRGATYEQYF. DNA for the CDR3: TGCGCCAGCAGCTTGCAGCGGGGTGCTACCTACGAGCAGTACTTC.

The chain combines TRBV18 with TRBJ1-1; D gene uncertain. This CDR3 contains 13 residues. CDR1 and CDR2 from the germline V gene are KGHSH and LQKENI. The V gene lost 3 bases and the J gene lost 10 bases, with 15 bases spanning the gap. The CDR3 region has the DNA TGTGCCAGCTCACCCTCGAACAAACTAGCAGCTTTCTTT. This gives the protein CASSPSNKLAAFF.

This clone was picked up one time. J is TRBJ2-7 and V is TRBV6-5; possibly TRBD1 or TRBD2 for D (5 bases each). Germline CDR1 is MNHEY and CDR2 is SVGAGI. The CDR3 runs 14 residues. V gave up 6 bases and J gave up 1 base, with 13 bases separating them. Here the CDR3 DNA reads TGTGCCAGCAGGCCCGGGACGGATTCCTACGAGCAGTACTTC. Protein sequence: CASRPGTDSYEQYF.

The chain is built from TRBV5-1 and TRBJ1-1; no reliable D call. Germline CDR1 is SGHRS and CDR2 is YFSETQ. Trimming removed 1 base from V and 5 bases from J, with 12 bases in between. The CDR3 runs 14 residues. In DNA form, the CDR3 reads TGCGCCAGCAGCTTGAGCCGCGAAGGGACTGAAGCTTTCTTT. It is translated as CASSLSREGTEAFF.

This clone was seen a few times. This chain links TRBV30 with TRBJ2-5, with TRBD1 matching 7 bases. The CDR3 consists of 13 residues. Germline CDR1 is GTSNPN and CDR2 is SVGIG (reference sequence). V lost 3 bases, J lost 4 bases, and 5 bases stayed unmatched. CDR3 in amino acids: CAWRRPGGETQYF. In DNA form, the CDR3 reads TGTGCCTGGAGGAGACCAGGGGGAGAGACCCAGTACTTC.

The chain employs TRBV5-1 and TRBJ2-5, with a weak D call TRBD1 (7 bases). Germline V lookup: CDR1 SGHRS, CDR2 YFSETQ. V dropped 4 bases and J dropped 7 bases, with 17 bases sitting between them. The CDR3 totals 14 residues. The CDR3 sequence: CASSLGQEGVTQYF. The CDR3 DNA reads TGCGCCAGCAGCCTAGGACAGGAGGGGGTGACCCAGTACTTC.

The chain uses TRBV5-1 and TRBJ2-6, with D unclear. The CDR3 covers 14 residues. V was pared by 2 bases and J by 3 bases, with 6 bases between. The germline gives CDR1 SGHRS, CDR2 YFSETQ. This CDR3 is CASSFPLGANVLTF. The CDR3 DNA reads TGCGCCAGCAGCTTCCCTCTTGGGGCCAACGTCCTGACTTTC.

The chain joins TRBV7-3 to TRBJ2-7; 7 nucleotides agree with TRBD2. Unmatched junction bases numbered 7, after V lost 0 bases and J lost 5 bases. Germline V gene lookup returns CDR1 SGHTA and CDR2 FQGTGA. The CDR3 is 15 residues long. As DNA, the CDR3 is TGTGCCAGCAGCTTAACGGGCGGGAGTAGTAACGAGCAGTACTTC. It is translated as CASSLTGGSSNEQYF. Full variable domain (rest looked up from reference TRBV7-3 and TRBJ2-7): GAGVSQTPSNKVTEKGKYVELRCDPISGHTALYWYRQSLGQGPEFLIYFQGTGAADDSGLPNDRFFAVRPEGSVSTLKIQRTERGDSAVYLCASSLTGGSSNEQYFGPGTRLTVT.

The chain joins TRBV30 to TRBJ1-3, with D uncertain. Germline V gene data show CDR1 as GTSNPN and CDR2 as SVGIG (reference sequence). This CDR3 comprises 14 residues. V was clipped by 5 bases and J by 0 bases, with 11 bases between them. The CDR3 DNA reads as TGTGCCTGGGAACAGCTTCGCTCTGGAAACACCATATATTTT. It specifies CAWEQLRSGNTIYF.